The table lists the clone carrying this TCR beta chain with many counts. Its specificity is not known. In TCRdb, the 5' RACE reads were re-called with MiXCR into one record per CDR3 protein. The sample records about 57,000 distinct CDR3 sequences, more than 10% being singletons. This sample was taken from a study of T-cell memory formation after mild COVID-19. Study-level points and caveats: Mainly in CM and EM were contracting CD4+ clones; CD8+ were in EMRA. Some SARS-CoV-2-responding clones were already detected in memory before infection.

Per the germline V gene, CDR1 is SQVTM and CDR2 is ANQGSEA. V lost 4 bases to trimming and J lost 5 bases; unmatched junction nucleotides: 5. The CDR3 extends over 13 amino acids. The chain couples TRBV29-1 to TRBJ2-3, with 8 bases matching TRBD1. Sequencing was performed on PBMCs or a T cell subset sorted from them (not recorded which). The receptor comes from a man in his late teens or twenties who had mild COVID-19 (a few samples of this study predate the infection). Cell type and time point are not known. The CDR3 region has the DNA TGCAGCGTTGGCAGGGGGCATGGAGATACGCAGTATTTT. This sequence encodes CSVGRGHGDTQYF.